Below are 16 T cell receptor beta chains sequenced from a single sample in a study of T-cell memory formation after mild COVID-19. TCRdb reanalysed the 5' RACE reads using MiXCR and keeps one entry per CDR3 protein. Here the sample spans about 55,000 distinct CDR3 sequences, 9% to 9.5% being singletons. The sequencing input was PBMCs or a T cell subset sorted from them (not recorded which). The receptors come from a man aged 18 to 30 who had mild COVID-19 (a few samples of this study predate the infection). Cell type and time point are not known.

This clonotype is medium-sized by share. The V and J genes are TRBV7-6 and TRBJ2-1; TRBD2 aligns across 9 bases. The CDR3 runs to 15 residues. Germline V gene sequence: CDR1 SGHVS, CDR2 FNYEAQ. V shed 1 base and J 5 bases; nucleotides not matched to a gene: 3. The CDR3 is CASSLGLADNNEQFF. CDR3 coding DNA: TGTGCCAGCAGCTTAGGACTAGCGGACAACAATGAGCAGTTCTTC.

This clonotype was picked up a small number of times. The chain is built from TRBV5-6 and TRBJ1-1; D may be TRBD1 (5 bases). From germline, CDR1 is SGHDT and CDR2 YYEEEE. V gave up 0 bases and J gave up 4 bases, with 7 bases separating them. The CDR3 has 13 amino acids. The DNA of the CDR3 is TGTGCCAGCAGCTTGGTGGGGACCACTGAAGCTTTCTTT. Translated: CASSLVGTTEAFF. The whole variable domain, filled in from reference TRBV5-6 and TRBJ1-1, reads DAGVTQSPTHLIKTRGQQVTLRCSPKSGHDTVSWYQQALGQGPQFIFQYYEEEERQRGNFPDRFSGHQFPNYSSELNVNALLLGDSALYLCASSLVGTTEAFFGQGTRLTVV.

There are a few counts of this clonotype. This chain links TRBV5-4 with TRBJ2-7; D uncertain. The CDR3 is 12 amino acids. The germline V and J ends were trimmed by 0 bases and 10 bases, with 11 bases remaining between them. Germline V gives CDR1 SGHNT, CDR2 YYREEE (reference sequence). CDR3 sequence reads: CASSLGGLAQYV. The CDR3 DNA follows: TGTGCCAGCAGCTTGGGGGGATTGGCCCAGTACGTC.

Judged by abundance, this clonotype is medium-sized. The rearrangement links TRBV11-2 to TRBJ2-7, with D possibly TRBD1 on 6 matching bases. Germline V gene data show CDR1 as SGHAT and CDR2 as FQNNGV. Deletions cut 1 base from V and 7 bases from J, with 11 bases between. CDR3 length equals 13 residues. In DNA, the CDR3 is TGTGCCAGCAGCTTAGTTGGGGGCGAAGAGCAGTACGTC. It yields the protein CASSLVGGEEQYV.

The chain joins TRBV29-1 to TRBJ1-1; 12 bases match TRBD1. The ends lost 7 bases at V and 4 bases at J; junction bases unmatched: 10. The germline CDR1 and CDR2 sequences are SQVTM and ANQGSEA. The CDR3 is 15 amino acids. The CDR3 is CSAAPGQGAGTEAFF. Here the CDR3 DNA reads TGCAGCGCCGCACCGGGACAGGGGGCCGGCACTGAAGCTTTCTTT.

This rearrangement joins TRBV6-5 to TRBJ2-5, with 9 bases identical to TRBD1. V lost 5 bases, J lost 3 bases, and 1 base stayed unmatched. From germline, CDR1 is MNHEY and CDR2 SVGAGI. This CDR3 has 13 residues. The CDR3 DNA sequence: TGTGCCAGCAGTAGGGACAGGGAAGAGACCCAGTACTTC. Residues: CASSRDREETQYF.

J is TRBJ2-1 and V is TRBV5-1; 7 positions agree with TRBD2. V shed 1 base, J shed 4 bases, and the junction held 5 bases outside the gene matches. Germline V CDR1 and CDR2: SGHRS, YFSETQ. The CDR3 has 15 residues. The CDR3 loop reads CASSLSGDYYNEQFF. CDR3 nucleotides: TGCGCCAGCAGCTTGTCCGGGGACTATTACAATGAGCAGTTCTTC.

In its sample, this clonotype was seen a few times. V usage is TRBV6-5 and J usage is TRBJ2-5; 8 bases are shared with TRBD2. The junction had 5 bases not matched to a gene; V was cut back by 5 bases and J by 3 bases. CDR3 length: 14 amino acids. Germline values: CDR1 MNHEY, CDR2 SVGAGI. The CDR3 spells CASSPYSGEETQYF. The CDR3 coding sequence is TGTGCCAGCAGTCCTTATAGCGGGGAAGAGACCCAGTACTTC.

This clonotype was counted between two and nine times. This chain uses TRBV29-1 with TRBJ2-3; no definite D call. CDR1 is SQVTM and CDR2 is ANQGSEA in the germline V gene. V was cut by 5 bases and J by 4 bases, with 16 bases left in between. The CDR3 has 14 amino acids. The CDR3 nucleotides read TGCAGCGTTCTCTTGCCTCCCGGATCAGATACGCAGTATTTT. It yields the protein CSVLLPPGSDTQYF.

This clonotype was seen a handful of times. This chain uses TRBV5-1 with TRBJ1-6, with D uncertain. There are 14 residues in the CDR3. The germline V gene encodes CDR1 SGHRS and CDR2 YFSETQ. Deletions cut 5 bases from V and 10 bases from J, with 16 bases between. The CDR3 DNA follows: TGCGCCAGCAGGGCCGAAGGTTATGGATCACCCCTCCACTTT. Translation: CASRAEGYGSPLHF. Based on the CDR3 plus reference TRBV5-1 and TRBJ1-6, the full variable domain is KAGVTQTPRYLIKTRGQQVTLSCSPISGHRSVSWYQQTPGQGLQFLFEYFSETQRNKGNFPGRFSGRQFSNSRSEMNVSTLELGDSALYLCASRAEGYGSPLHFGNGTRLTVT.

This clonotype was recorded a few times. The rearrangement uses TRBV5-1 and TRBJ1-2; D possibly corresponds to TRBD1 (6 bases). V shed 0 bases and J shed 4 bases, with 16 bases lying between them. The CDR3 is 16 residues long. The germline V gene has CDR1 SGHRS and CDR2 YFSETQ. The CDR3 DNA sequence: TGCGCCAGCAGCTTGGGGGGGGTGGACAGCTCCTATGGCTACACCTTC. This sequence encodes CASSLGGVDSSYGYTF.

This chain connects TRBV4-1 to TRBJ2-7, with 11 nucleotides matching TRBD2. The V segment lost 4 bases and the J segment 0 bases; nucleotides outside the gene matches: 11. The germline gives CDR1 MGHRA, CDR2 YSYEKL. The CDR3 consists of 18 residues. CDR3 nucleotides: TGCGCCAGCAGCCCCCGTTCTAGCGGGGGGCCTAGCTCCTACGAGCAGTACTTC. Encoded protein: CASSPRSSGGPSSYEQYF.

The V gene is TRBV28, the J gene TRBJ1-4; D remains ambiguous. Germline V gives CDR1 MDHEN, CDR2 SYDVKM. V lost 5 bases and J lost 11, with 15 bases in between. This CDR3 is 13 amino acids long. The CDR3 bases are TGTGCCAGCAGTCCTCCACCGGCCGGGAAACTGTTTTTT. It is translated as CASSPPPAGKLFF. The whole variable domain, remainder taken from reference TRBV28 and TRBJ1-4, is DVKVTQSSRYLVKRTGEKVFLECVQDMDHENMFWYRQDPGLGLRLIYFSYDVKMKEKGDIPEGYSVSREKKERFSLILESASTNQTSMYLCASSPPPAGKLFFGSGTQLSVL.

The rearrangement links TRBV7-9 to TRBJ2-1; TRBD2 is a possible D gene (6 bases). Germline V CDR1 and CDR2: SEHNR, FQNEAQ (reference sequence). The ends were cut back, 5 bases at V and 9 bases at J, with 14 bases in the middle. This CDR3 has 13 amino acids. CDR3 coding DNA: TGTGCCAGCAGCCTAAACTCCGGGGGTGAGCAGTTCTTC. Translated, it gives CASSLNSGGEQFF.

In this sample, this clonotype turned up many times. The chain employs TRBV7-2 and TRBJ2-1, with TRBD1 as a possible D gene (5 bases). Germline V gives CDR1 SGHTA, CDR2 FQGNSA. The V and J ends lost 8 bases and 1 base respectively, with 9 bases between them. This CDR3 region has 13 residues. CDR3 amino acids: CASGAGSYNEQFF. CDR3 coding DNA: TGTGCCAGCGGGGCAGGGTCCTACAATGAGCAGTTCTTC.

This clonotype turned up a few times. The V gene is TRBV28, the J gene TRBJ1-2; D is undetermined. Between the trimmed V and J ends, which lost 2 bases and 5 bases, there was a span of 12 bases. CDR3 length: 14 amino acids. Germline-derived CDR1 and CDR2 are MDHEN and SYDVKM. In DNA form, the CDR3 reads TGTGCCAGCAGTTTAATCGGGGAGTTTTATGGCTACACCTTC. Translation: CASSLIGEFYGYTF.